Listed below are T cell receptor beta chains from one sample, sequenced in a study of shared T cell receptors in the human thymus. Measured with immunoSEQ multiplex PCR; TCRdb has only the in-frame clones, and not every one. The table records hundreds of thousands of clones, over 75% of them present only once. The same data also contributed to another study, on human thymus T cells.

The sequencing sample was made of thymocytes. These receptors were taken from a boy younger than two with a congenital heart defect. Each CDR3 is given with its conserved first and last residue. Fields, in order: V gene, J gene, D gene, clone size, CDR3 protein, CDR3 DNA. D genes are given only for firm matches. Clone size appears in some rows only: once, few, many, or a class for an expanded clone.

>TRBV6-5|TRBJ1-5|.|.
CASSFRGGHQPQHF
TGTGCCAGCAGTTTTAGGGGGGGGCATCAGCCCCAGCATTTT
>TRBV28|TRBJ2-1|.|.
CASSKPQGFLYNEQFF
TGTGCCAGCAGTAAACCGCAGGGGTTTTTATACAATGAGCAGTTCTTC
>TRBV27|TRBJ1-6|TRBD1|once
CASRRQGAHNSPLHF
TGTGCCAGCAGGCGCCAGGGGGCTCATAATTCACCCCTCCACTTT
>TRBV18|TRBJ1-1|.|.
CASSPVRTEAFF
TGTGCCAGCTCACCGGTTCGGACTGAAGCTTTCTTT
>TRBV15|TRBJ1-1|TRBD1|.
CATSRGDSPNTEAFF
TGTGCCACCAGCAGAGGGGACAGTCCGAACACTGAAGCTTTCTTT
>TRBV25-1|TRBJ2-1|.|.
CASSESRGSEQFF
TGTGCCAGCAGTGAATCCAGGGGCAGTGAGCAGTTCTTC
>TRBV15|TRBJ1-5|.|.
CATSRDRGGLVNQPQHF
TGTGCCACCAGCAGAGATCGCGGAGGGTTGGTGAATCAGCCCCAGCATTTT
>TRBV29-1|TRBJ2-5|TRBD2|.
CSVGRVLAGKETQYF
TGCAGCGTGGGAAGGGTACTAGCGGGGAAGGAGACCCAGTACTTC
>TRBV28|TRBJ2-7|TRBD2|.
CASSLWASGTYYEQYF
TGTGCCAGCAGTTTATGGGCTAGCGGGACTTACTACGAGCAGTACTTC
>TRBV4-2|TRBJ1-2|.|.
CASSHNRVGGYTF
TGTGCCAGCAGCCACAACAGGGTAGGCGGCTACACCTTC
>TRBV6-5|TRBJ2-7|TRBD2|.
CASASTSGSYEQYF
TGTGCCAGCGCGTCGACTAGCGGGAGCTACGAGCAGTACTTC
>TRBV5-4|TRBJ2-5|TRBD1|.
CASSPNPTGHQQETQYF
TGTGCCAGCAGCCCAAATCCGACAGGGCACCAACAAGAGACCCAGTACTTC
>TRBV9|TRBJ2-3|TRBD2|.
CASSADGASGEKRDTQYF
TGTGCCAGCAGTGCAGATGGGGCTAGCGGGGAAAAACGGGATACGCAGTATTTT
>TRBV11-2|TRBJ1-3|TRBD1|.
CASSKTGIPSGNTIYF
TGTGCCAGCAGCAAGACAGGGATCCCATCTGGAAACACCATATATTTT
>TRBV5-1|TRBJ2-7|.|.
CASSLTEPISYEQYF
TGCGCCAGCAGCTTGACAGAGCCTATTTCCTACGAGCAGTACTTC
>TRBV13|TRBJ2-4|.|.
CASSLNQKNIQYF
TGTGCCAGCAGCTTAAATCAGAAAAACATTCAGTACTTC
>TRBV4-1|TRBJ2-1|.|once
CASSLRRLGGLYNEQFF
TGCGCCAGCAGCCTCAGACGATTGGGAGGACTTTACAATGAGCAGTTCTTC
>TRBV27|TRBJ2-3|TRBD2|.
CASIIAGGVDTQYF
TGTGCCAGCATCATAGCGGGAGGTGTAGATACGCAGTATTTT
>TRBV28|TRBJ2-1|TRBD1|few
CATRPTQGGEVNEQFF
TGTGCCACCAGGCCCACACAGGGGGGCGAGGTCAATGAGCAGTTCTTC
>TRBV29-1|TRBJ2-3|TRBD2|.
CSVGASGRKRNTDTQYF
TGCAGCGTTGGGGCTAGCGGGAGAAAAAGGAACACAGATACGCAGTATTTT
>TRBV10-3|TRBJ2-1|.|.
CAIDNGRGSYNEQFF
TGTGCCATCGACAACGGGAGAGGATCCTACAATGAGCAGTTCTTC
>TRBV27|TRBJ2-7|TRBD2|.
CASSGGHYEQYF
TGTGCCAGCTCGGGGGGGCACTACGAGCAGTACTTC
>TRBV5-1|TRBJ2-3|TRBD2|.
CASSFLAGGPTDTQYF
TGCGCCAGCAGCTTCCTAGCGGGGGGGCCCACAGATACGCAGTATTTT
>TRBV5-6|TRBJ2-7|TRBD1|.
CASSSRRDRGYEQYF
TGTGCCAGCAGTTCACGCCGGGACAGGGGATATGAGCAGTACTTC
>TRBV4-1|TRBJ1-2|.|few
CASSLLFGALSKFGGYTF
TGCGCCAGCAGCCTTCTCTTTGGGGCTCTCTCCAAATTCGGCGGCTACACCTTC
>TRBV7-2|TRBJ2-6|.|once
CASSAGRLVSGANVLTF
TGTGCCAGCAGCGCGGGACGGCTTGTCTCTGGGGCCAACGTCCTGACTTTC
>TRBV5-1|TRBJ1-2|TRBD1|.
CASSTTGQGSNYGYTF
TGCGCCAGCAGCACTACGGGACAGGGTAGCAACTATGGCTACACCTTC
>TRBV25-1|TRBJ2-3|.|.
CASSENSGNTDTQYF
TGTGCCAGCAGTGAAAACAGCGGAAACACAGATACGCAGTATTTT
>TRBV5-1|TRBJ2-3|.|.
CASSPPRLSDTQYF
TGCGCCAGCAGCCCCCCCAGGTTGTCGGATACGCAGTATTTT
>TRBV10-3|TRBJ2-3|.|.
CAISESEGGSTDTQYF
TGTGCCATCAGTGAGTCGGAGGGGGGGAGCACAGATACGCAGTATTTT
>TRBV30|TRBJ1-5|TRBD1|.
CAWILGQTSNQPQHF
TGTGCCTGGATCCTGGGACAGACTAGCAATCAGCCCCAGCATTTT
>TRBV20-1|TRBJ1-1|.|.
CSASETEAFF
TGCAGTGCTAGTGAGACTGAAGCTTTCTTT
>TRBV14|TRBJ2-3|.|.
CASSQDRERSLTDTQYF
TGTGCCAGCAGCCAAGATCGCGAGAGGTCCCTCACAGATACGCAGTATTTT
>TRBV6-1|TRBJ1-1|TRBD1|.
CASHPGQVTNTEAFF
TGTGCCAGTCATCCGGGACAGGTAACCAACACTGAAGCTTTCTTT
>TRBV5-5|TRBJ1-5|.|.
CASSWRYSNQPQHF
TGTGCCAGCAGCTGGCGGTATAGCAATCAGCCCCAGCATTTT
>TRBV6-5|TRBJ1-1|.|.
CASSVRGFEAFF
TGTGCCAGCAGTGTCAGGGGCTTTGAAGCTTTCTTT
>TRBV5-6|TRBJ2-4|.|.
CASSLSRRSKVAKNIQYF
TGTGCCAGCAGCCTGAGCCGGAGGTCCAAGGTAGCCAAAAACATTCAGTACTTC
>TRBV15|TRBJ2-1|TRBD2|few
CATSRERASGVNEQFF
TGTGCCACCAGCAGAGAACGGGCTAGCGGGGTTAATGAGCAGTTCTTC
>TRBV10-2|TRBJ2-4|TRBD2|few
CASSESGTSGKNIQYF
TGCGCCAGCAGTGAGTCCGGTACTAGCGGCAAAAACATTCAGTACTTC
>TRBV18|TRBJ2-7|.|few
CASSPPGQYESYEQYF
TGTGCCAGCTCACCACCTGGGCAGTATGAATCCTACGAGCAGTACTTC
>TRBV30|TRBJ2-2|.|.
CAWTGGTGTGELFF
TGTGCCTGGACTGGAGGTACCGGCACCGGGGAGCTGTTTTTT
>TRBV9|TRBJ2-5|TRBD2|.
CASSVEREGQGGETQYF
TGTGCCAGCAGCGTAGAAAGGGAGGGGCAGGGAGGAGAGACCCAGTACTTC
>TRBV14|TRBJ2-7|TRBD1|.
CASSRPGQHYEQYF
TGTGCCAGCAGCAGACCGGGACAGCACTACGAGCAGTACTTC
>TRBV7-2|TRBJ1-2|TRBD1|.
CASRLRGQGGYTF
TGTGCCAGCAGACTAAGGGGGCAAGGTGGCTACACCTTC
>TRBV27|TRBJ2-7|TRBD2|.
CASGQTPGLAVYEQYF
TGTGCCAGCGGTCAAACACCGGGACTAGCGGTCTACGAGCAGTACTTC
>TRBV18|TRBJ2-1|TRBD1|once
CASSPPPRDSSYNEQFF
TGTGCCAGCTCACCACCCCCCCGGGACAGCTCCTACAATGAGCAGTTCTTC
>TRBV4-1|TRBJ2-5|.|.
CASSDGTRGKETQYF
TGCGCCAGCAGCGACGGGACTCGCGGGAAGGAGACCCAGTACTTC
>TRBV18|TRBJ1-2|TRBD1|.
CASSPEQGASTRGYTF
TGTGCCAGCTCCCCGGAACAGGGGGCAAGCACGCGGGGCTACACCTTC
>TRBV5-6|TRBJ1-2|.|.
CASSLSRGALYGYTF
TGTGCCAGCAGCTTGTCCCGGGGGGCCCTCTATGGCTACACCTTC
>TRBV4-1|TRBJ2-6|.|.
CASSQRTSSGANVLTF
TGCGCCAGCAGCCAAAGAACGAGCTCTGGGGCCAACGTCCTGACTTTC
>TRBV5-1|TRBJ1-6|.|.
CASSETGPYNSPLHF
TGCGCCAGCAGCGAAACAGGGCCCTATAATTCACCCCTCCACTTT
>TRBV28|TRBJ2-1|TRBD2|.
CASSPPVLAGGLYNEQFF
TGTGCCAGCAGCCCGCCGGTGTTAGCGGGGGGCTTGTACAATGAGCAGTTCTTC